These T cell receptor beta chains were read from a single sample in a study of control samples from healthy donors and cancer patients. The repertoire was sequenced with immunoSEQ multiplex PCR; TCRdb's copy has only in-frame clones and lacks some. The sample contains approximately 170,000 clones, around 91% of which appear only once. The sequenced sample consisted of blood. These receptors originate from a woman aged 30 to 39 in good health. Each CDR3 is given with its conserved first and last residue. The order of the fields is V gene, clone size, J gene, D gene, CDR3 protein, CDR3 DNA. D genes are given only for firm matches. Some rows mark clone size as missing; the rest say once, few, many or name a class of expanded clone.

>TRBV11-2|-|TRBJ2-1|TRBD2
CASSATSGDYNEQFF
TGTGCCAGCAGCGCTACTAGCGGGGACTACAATGAGCAGTTCTTC
>TRBV7-9|-|TRBJ1-5|-
CASSLGRGQPQHF
TGTGCCAGCAGCTTAGGGAGAGGGCAGCCCCAGCATTTT
>TRBV7-9|-|TRBJ1-3|-
CASSLALGLSGNTIYF
TGTGCCAGCAGCTTAGCGCTGGGCCTCTCTGGAAACACCATATATTTT
>TRBV29-1|-|TRBJ1-1|-
CSVEGGDTEAFF
TGCAGCGTTGAAGGGGGTGACACTGAAGCTTTCTTT
>TRBV7-2|-|TRBJ1-4|-
CASSLAGVGEKLFF
TGTGCCAGCAGCTTGGCGGGAGTGGGTGAAAAACTGTTTTTT
>TRBV3-1/TRBV3-2|-|TRBJ1-6|TRBD1
CASSQAGGLSPLHF
TGTGCCAGCAGCCAGGCAGGGGGTTTGTCACCCCTCCACTTT
>TRBV6-4|-|TRBJ2-1|-
CASSDRARNEQFF
TGTGCCAGCAGTGACAGGGCGAGGAATGAGCAGTTCTTC
>TRBV21-1|-|TRBJ1-1|-
CASSKGENTEAFF
TGTGCCAGCAGCAAAGGGGAGAACACTGAAGCTTTCTTT
>TRBV6-5|once|TRBJ2-3|TRBD2
CASSLLAGGIDTQYF
TGTGCCAGCAGTTTACTAGCGGGGGGCATAGATACGCAGTATTTT
>TRBV7-3|-|TRBJ2-1|TRBD1
CASSPGQGRDEQFF
TGTGCCAGCAGCCCGGGACAGGGGAGGGATGAGCAGTTCTTC
>TRBV20-1|-|TRBJ1-2|-
CSAPNDYGYTF
TGCAGTGCTCCCAATGACTATGGCTACACCTTC
>TRBV6-5|-|TRBJ2-7|TRBD1
CASRLRQGPYEQYF
TGTGCCAGCAGATTACGACAGGGCCCCTACGAGCAGTACTTC
>TRBV7-9|-|TRBJ1-4|TRBD1
CASSTRQGRNEKLFF
TGTGCCAGCAGCACCCGACAGGGACGTAATGAAAAACTGTTTTTT
>TRBV7-6|-|TRBJ2-3|-
CASSLVSTSPRTDTQYF
TGTGCCAGCAGCTTAGTTTCTACTAGCCCACGCACAGATACGCAGTATTTT
>TRBV5-1|-|TRBJ1-1|TRBD1
CASHGTGVTEAFF
TGCGCCAGCCACGGGACAGGGGTCACTGAAGCTTTCTTT
>TRBV9|-|TRBJ1-2|-
CASSRTGNYGYTF
TGTGCCAGCAGCCGGACGGGAAACTATGGCTACACCTTC
>TRBV19|-|TRBJ2-6|-
CASSEDSSGANVLTF
TGTGCCAGTAGTGAGGACAGCTCTGGGGCCAACGTCCTGACTTTC
>TRBV5-1|few|TRBJ2-2|-
CASSLDGNTGELFF
TGCGCCAGCAGCTTGGACGGGAACACCGGGGAGCTGTTTTTT
>TRBV7-3|-|TRBJ2-3|-
CASSPTSMPDTQYF
TGTGCCAGCAGCCCGACCTCAATGCCAGATACGCAGTATTTT
>TRBV10-3|-|TRBJ2-3|TRBD1
CAISEYRDRPTDTQYF
TGTGCCATCAGTGAGTACCGGGACAGACCCACAGATACGCAGTATTTT
>TRBV5-4|once|TRBJ1-6|TRBD1
CASSLDRGVVSPLHF
TGTGCCAGCAGCTTGGACAGGGGGGTGGTCTCACCCCTCCACTTT
>TRBV5-4|-|TRBJ2-5|-
CASSLGVQETQYF
TGTGCCAGCAGCTTGGGGGTCCAAGAGACCCAGTACTTC
>TRBV7-9|-|TRBJ1-6|TRBD1
CASSSSGTGNSPLHF
TGTGCCAGCAGCTCCTCCGGGACAGGAAATTCACCCCTCCACTTT
>TRBV7-3|-|TRBJ2-1|-
CASSLRDSYNEQFF
TGTGCCAGCAGCCTACGGGACTCCTACAATGAGCAGTTCTTC
>TRBV28|-|TRBJ1-2|-
CASSSPGIYGYTF
TGTGCCAGCAGTTCCCCAGGCATTTATGGCTACACCTTC
>TRBV5-4|-|TRBJ2-4|-
CASSFLGAKNIQYF
TGTGCCAGCAGCTTTCTGGGAGCCAAAAACATTCAGTACTTC
>TRBV29-1|-|TRBJ2-7|TRBD1
CSVGDRGSEQYF
TGCAGCGTTGGGGACAGGGGGTCCGAGCAGTACTTC
>TRBV3-1/TRBV3-2|-|TRBJ1-5|-
CASSQEYRGNQPQHF
TGTGCCAGCAGCCAAGAGTACAGGGGCAATCAGCCCCAGCATTTT
>TRBV12-3/TRBV12-4|-|TRBJ2-7|-
CASSWGYYEQYF
TGTGCCAGCAGTTGGGGTTATTACGAGCAGTACTTC
>TRBV19|once|TRBJ2-7|TRBD2
CASSIAGGPSYEQYF
TGTGCCAGTAGTATAGCGGGGGGGCCCTCCTACGAGCAGTACTTC
>TRBV11-2|-|TRBJ1-1|-
CASSLDRAEAFF
TGTGCCAGCAGCTTAGACCGGGCTGAAGCTTTCTTT
>TRBV19|-|TRBJ1-5|TRBD1
CASMNRGSNQPQHF
TGTGCCAGTATGAACAGGGGTAGCAATCAGCCCCAGCATTTT
>TRBV9|-|TRBJ1-4|-
CASSSNPGPGNEKLFF
TGTGCCAGCAGCTCCAACCCGGGACCTGGTAATGAAAAACTGTTTTTT
>TRBV12-3/TRBV12-4|-|TRBJ2-1|TRBD2
CASRVAGGLEQFF
TGTGCCAGCAGAGTAGCGGGAGGGCTTGAGCAGTTCTTC
>TRBV11-2|-|TRBJ1-2|-
CASSFRTAGYTF
TGTGCCAGCAGCTTCCGGACAGCTGGCTACACCTTC
>TRBV9|few|TRBJ1-4|-
CASSVAGYGEKLFF
TGTGCCAGCAGCGTAGCAGGGTATGGTGAAAAACTGTTTTTT
>TRBV2|-|TRBJ1-5|-
CASSGDGANQPQHF
TGTGCCAGCAGCGGGGACGGAGCCAATCAGCCCCAGCATTTT
>TRBV19|once|TRBJ2-1|TRBD1
CASSTGQGYNEQFF
TGTGCCAGTAGTACGGGACAGGGCTACAATGAGCAGTTCTTC
>TRBV11-2|once|TRBJ2-7|TRBD2
CASSRTREYEQYF
TGTGCCAGCAGCCGGACTAGGGAGTACGAGCAGTACTTC
>TRBV7-3|-|TRBJ2-5|-
CASSPGQQETQYF
TGTGCCAGCAGCCCCGGACAGCAAGAGACCCAGTACTTC
>TRBV19|-|TRBJ2-5|TRBD1
CASSWDRGETQYF
TGTGCCAGTAGTTGGGACAGGGGAGAGACCCAGTACTTC
>TRBV27|-|TRBJ2-7|TRBD1
CASSPSGTAPYEQYF
TGTGCCAGCAGCCCCTCCGGGACAGCACCCTACGAGCAGTACTTC
>TRBV7-8|-|TRBJ2-7|TRBD1
CASSADRGREQYF
TGTGCCAGCAGCGCAGACAGGGGGCGCGAGCAGTACTTC
>TRBV6-4|-|TRBJ2-1|TRBD2
CASSDSLAGYNEQFF
TGTGCCAGCAGTGACTCTCTAGCGGGGTACAATGAGCAGTTCTTC
>TRBV5-1|-|TRBJ1-1|-
CASSRGRTEAFF
TGCGCCAGCAGCCGAGGGAGGACTGAAGCTTTCTTT
>TRBV27|-|TRBJ2-7|TRBD2
CASSKSSGGSYEQYF
TGTGCCAGCAGTAAATCTAGCGGGGGGTCCTACGAGCAGTACTTC
>TRBV7-2|-|TRBJ2-5|-
CASSFRQAQETQYF
TGTGCCAGCAGCTTCAGACAGGCTCAAGAGACCCAGTACTTC
>TRBV7-2|-|TRBJ1-5|TRBD1
CASSLVRGQVNQPQHF
TGTGCCAGCAGCTTAGTCAGGGGGCAGGTCAATCAGCCCCAGCATTTT
>TRBV28|-|TRBJ2-2|TRBD1
CASSPLDRVTGELFF
TGTGCCAGCAGTCCCTTAGACAGGGTTACCGGGGAGCTGTTTTTT
>TRBV10-3|-|TRBJ2-3|-
CAISESSTNTDTQYF
TGTGCCATCAGTGAGTCGAGTACTAACACAGATACGCAGTATTTT
>TRBV19|-|TRBJ1-5|-
CASDRDGNQPQHF
TGTGCCAGTGACCGGGACGGCAATCAGCCCCAGCATTTT
>TRBV18|-|TRBJ1-4|-
CASSPTLNEKLFF
TGTGCCAGCTCACCGACCCTTAATGAAAAACTGTTTTTT
>TRBV12-5|-|TRBJ2-3|TRBD1
CASGTPGQGFSDTQYF
TGTGCTAGTGGTACCCCGGGACAGGGGTTTTCAGATACGCAGTATTTT
>TRBV19|-|TRBJ1-5|-
CASSRADTRNQPQHF
TGTGCCAGTAGTAGGGCGGACACCCGCAATCAGCCCCAGCATTTT
>TRBV15|-|TRBJ2-7|TRBD1
CATSRGQGIYEQYF
TGTGCCACCAGCAGGGGACAGGGGATCTACGAGCAGTACTTC
>TRBV3-1/TRBV3-2|-|TRBJ2-1|TRBD2
CASSQIPGLADNEQFF
TGTGCCAGCAGCCAGATCCCGGGACTAGCGGACAATGAGCAGTTCTTC
>TRBV18|-|TRBJ1-1|-
CASSRDSPTEAFF
TGTGCCAGCTCACGGGACTCCCCCACTGAAGCTTTCTTT
>TRBV11-2|-|TRBJ1-1|TRBD1
CASSLTGGVMNTEAFF
TGTGCCAGCAGCTTGACAGGGGGTGTAATGAACACTGAAGCTTTCTTT
>TRBV25-1|-|TRBJ1-6|TRBD1
CASSGQGYNSPLHF
TGTGCCAGCAGTGGACAGGGGTACAATTCACCCCTCCACTTT
>TRBV5-6|-|TRBJ1-6|TRBD1
CASQGAPNSPLHF
TGTGCCAGCCAGGGGGCGCCGAATTCACCCCTCCACTTT